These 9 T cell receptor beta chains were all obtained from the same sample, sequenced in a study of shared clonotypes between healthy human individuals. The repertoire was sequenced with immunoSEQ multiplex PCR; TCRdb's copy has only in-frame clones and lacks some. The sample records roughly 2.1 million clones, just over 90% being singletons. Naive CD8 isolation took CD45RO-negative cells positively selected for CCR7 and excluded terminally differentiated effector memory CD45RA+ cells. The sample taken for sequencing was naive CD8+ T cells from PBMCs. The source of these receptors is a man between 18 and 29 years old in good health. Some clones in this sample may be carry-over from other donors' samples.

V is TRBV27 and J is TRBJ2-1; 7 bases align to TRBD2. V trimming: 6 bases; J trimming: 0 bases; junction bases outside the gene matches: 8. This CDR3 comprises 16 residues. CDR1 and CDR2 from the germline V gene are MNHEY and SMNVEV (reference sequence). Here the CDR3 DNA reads TGTGCCAGCAGAAAGCAATGGGGGGGCTCCTACAATGAGCAGTTCTTC. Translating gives CASRKQWGGSYNEQFF.

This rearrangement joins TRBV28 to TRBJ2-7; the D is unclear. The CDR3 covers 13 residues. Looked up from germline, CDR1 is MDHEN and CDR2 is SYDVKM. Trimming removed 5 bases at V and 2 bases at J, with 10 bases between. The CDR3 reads CASSLLFTYEQYF. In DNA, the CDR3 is TGTGCCAGCAGTCTGTTGTTTACCTACGAGCAGTACTTC.

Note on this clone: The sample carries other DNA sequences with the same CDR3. CDR3 bases: TGTGCCAGCAGTTTGGTTGGGACAGGGACCTACGAGCAGTACTTC. Translated, it gives CASSLVGTGTYEQYF. V gene TRBV27 combines with J gene TRBJ2-7, with 9 bases lining up with TRBD1. The length of the CDR3 is 15 residues. Trimming cost V 3 bases and J 2 bases; bases outside gene matches: 5. The germline gives CDR1 MNHEY, CDR2 SMNVEV (reference sequence).

DNA for the CDR3: TGTGCCAGCATTCAGGGGGCGAAGTGGAACACTGAAGCTTTCTTT. It translates to CASIQGAKWNTEAFF. The chain combines TRBV28 with TRBJ1-1; 8 bases agree with TRBD1. There are 15 residues in the CDR3. Germline CDR1 MDHEN, CDR2 SYDVKM. J lost 1 base, V lost 7 bases, and 8 bases had no gene match.

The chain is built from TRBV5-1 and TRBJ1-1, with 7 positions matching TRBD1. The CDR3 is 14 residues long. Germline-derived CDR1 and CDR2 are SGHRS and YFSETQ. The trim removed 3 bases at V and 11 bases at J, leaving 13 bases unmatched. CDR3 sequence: CASSWAQGSIEAFF. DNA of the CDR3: TGCGCCAGCAGCTGGGCACAGGGGAGTATAGAGGCTTTCTTT.

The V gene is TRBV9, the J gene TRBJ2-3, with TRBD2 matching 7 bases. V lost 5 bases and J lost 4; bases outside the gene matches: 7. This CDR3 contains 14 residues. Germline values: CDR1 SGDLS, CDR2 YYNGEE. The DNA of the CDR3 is TGTGCCAGCAGTCTCCTAGCGGTCCCAGATACGCAGTATTTT. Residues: CASSLLAVPDTQYF. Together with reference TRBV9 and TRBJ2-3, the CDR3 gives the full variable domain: DSGVTQTPKHLITATGQRVTLRCSPRSGDLSVYWYQQSLDQGLQFLIQYYNGEERAKGNILERFSAQQFPDLHSELNLSSLELGDSALYFCASSLLAVPDTQYFGPGTRLTVL.

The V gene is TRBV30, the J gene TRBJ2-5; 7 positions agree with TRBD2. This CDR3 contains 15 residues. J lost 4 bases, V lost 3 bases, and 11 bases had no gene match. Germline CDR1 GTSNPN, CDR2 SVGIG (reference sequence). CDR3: CAWSSGTTAIETQYF. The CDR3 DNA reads TGTGCCTGGAGCTCCGGGACTACAGCAATAGAGACCCAGTACTTC. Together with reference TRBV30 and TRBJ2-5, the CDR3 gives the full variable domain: SQTIHQWPATLVQPVGSPLSLECTVEGTSNPNLYWYRQAAGRGLQLLFYSVGIGQISSEVPQNLSASRPQDRQFILSSKKLLLSDSGFYLCAWSSGTTAIETQYFGPGTRLLVL.

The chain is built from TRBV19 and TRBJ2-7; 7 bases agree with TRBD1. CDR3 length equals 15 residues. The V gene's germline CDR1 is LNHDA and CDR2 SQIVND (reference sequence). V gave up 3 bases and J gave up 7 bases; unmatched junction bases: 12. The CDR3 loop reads CASSISRQGGSEQYF. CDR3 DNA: TGTGCCAGTAGTATCTCCCGACAGGGTGGTTCGGAGCAGTACTTC.

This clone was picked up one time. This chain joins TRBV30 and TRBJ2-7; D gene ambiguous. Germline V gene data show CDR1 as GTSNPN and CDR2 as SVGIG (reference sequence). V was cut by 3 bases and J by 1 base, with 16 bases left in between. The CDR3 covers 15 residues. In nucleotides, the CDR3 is TGTGCCTGGAGAGGAATTAAGGAACTTTCCTACGAGCAGTACTTC. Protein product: CAWRGIKELSYEQYF.